These 9 T cell receptor beta chains came from one sample sequenced in a study of blood T cell repertoires in COVID-19. Measured with immunoSEQ multiplex PCR; TCRdb has only the in-frame clones, and not every one. Seen here are approximately 280,000 clones, around 89% observed once, and the top ten hold roughly 5%. The sequenced material came from peripheral blood. The source of these receptors is a man aged 35 to 55 with acute or convalescent COVID-19.

This sequence joins TRBV6-6 and TRBJ2-2; tentative D call: TRBD1 (5 bases). V lost 5 bases to trimming and J lost 3 bases, with 10 bases between them. CDR1 is MNHNY, CDR2 SVGAGI, per germline (reference sequence). This CDR3 is built from 14 residues. CDR3 in DNA: TGTGCCAGCAGTCGTGACAGTTACACCGGGGAGCTGTTTTTT. Its protein is CASSRDSYTGELFF.

The chain joins TRBV5-1 to TRBJ1-3, with 9 positions matching TRBD1. Losses at the gene ends were 4 bases for V and 3 bases for J; bases not matched to a gene: 5. CDR1 is SGHRS, CDR2 YFSETQ, per germline. The CDR3 length is 15 residues. The CDR3 DNA is TGCGCCAGCAGCCAAACGACAGGGGGTGGAAACACCATATATTTT. Translating gives CASSQTTGGGNTIYF.

The chain carries TRBV2 and TRBJ2-7, with 9 bases identical to TRBD1. CDR3 length: 14 residues. Germline CDR1 SNHLY, CDR2 FYNNEI. V lost 5 bases and J lost 2; bases outside the gene matches: 4. CDR3 residues: CASSLTGGTYEQYF. DNA of the CDR3: TGTGCCAGCAGTCTGACAGGGGGGACCTACGAGCAGTACTTC.

This clone was seen only once. The chain joins TRBV28 to TRBJ1-2; D is uncertain. This CDR3 contains 15 residues. Germline CDR1 MDHEN, CDR2 SYDVKM. Trimming took off 5 bases at V and 4 bases at J, with 17 bases between the two ends. CDR3 amino acids: CASSQEGRETYGYTF. For the CDR3, the DNA is TGTGCCAGCAGTCAGGAAGGACGGGAAACCTATGGCTACACCTTC.

The chain carries TRBV6-5 and TRBJ1-2; 7 bases map to TRBD1. After removal of 0 bases from V and 2 bases from J, the junction contained 6 bases not matched to a gene. Germline V gene lookup returns CDR1 MNHEY and CDR2 SVGAGI. The CDR3 contains 16 residues. The CDR3 nucleotides are TGTGCCAGCAGTTACTCGACAGGGAAAATCAACTATGGCTACACCTTC. It translates to CASSYSTGKINYGYTF.

The chain carries TRBV19 and TRBJ1-4, with a weak D call TRBD1 (6 bases). The CDR3 has 15 residues. V lost 5 bases to trimming and J lost 7 bases, with 17 bases between them. Germline CDR1 LNHDA, CDR2 SQIVND (reference sequence). In DNA form, the CDR3 reads TGTGCCAGTAGTCTGGAGACGGGGACAATTGAAAAACTGTTTTTT. It encodes CASSLETGTIEKLFF.

The V call is TRBV5-1, the J call TRBJ1-2; no reliable D call. This CDR3 spans 14 amino acids. V shed 0 bases and J shed 0 bases, with 6 bases lying between them. CDR1 is SGHRS and CDR2 is YFSETQ in the germline V gene. The CDR3 bases are TGCGCCAGCAGCTTGGGACAACCTAACTATGGCTACACCTTC. It specifies CASSLGQPNYGYTF.

The CDR3 coding sequence is TGTGCCAGCATCTTCGGGACAGGGGGCTTAGGCTACACCTTC. Translation: CASIFGTGGLGYTF. The chain recombines TRBV5-6 with TRBJ1-2; 12 bases agree with TRBD1. Germline V gives CDR1 SGHDT, CDR2 YYEEEE. The J segment lost 8 bases and the V segment lost 6 bases, leaving 8 bases of the junction unmatched. This CDR3 has 14 residues.

V gene TRBV5-1 combines with J gene TRBJ2-7, with 8 bases lining up with TRBD1. The CDR3 is 15 amino acids. V lost 0 bases, J lost 6 bases, and 8 bases stayed unmatched. Germline V lookup: CDR1 SGHRS, CDR2 YFSETQ. This chain's CDR3 is CASSLVRGQGTEQYF. The CDR3 DNA reads TGCGCCAGCAGCTTGGTCCGAGGACAGGGAACCGAGCAGTACTTC.